What follows are 21 T cell receptor beta chains derived from one specimen sequenced in a study of blood T cells in healthy people across ages. The second PCR ran about 6 to 11 cycles with a sample-barcoded 5' primer and J-beta primers. TCRdb re-analysed the 5' RACE reads in MiXCR, keeping a single row per CDR3 protein. The repertoire includes 1.5 million to 2 million distinct CDR3 sequences, just under 50% of them detected once, and 2.1% sits in the top ten. The specimen was blood. The receptors come from a woman in her forties in good health.

This chain links TRBV5-1 with TRBJ2-3, with D possibly matching TRBD2 (6 bases). V dropped 6 bases and J dropped 6 bases, with 14 bases sitting between them. The CDR3 is 13 amino acids. From germline, CDR1 is SGHRS and CDR2 YFSETQ. CDR3 amino acids: CASTAGTGDTQYF. CDR3 nucleotide sequence: TGCGCCAGCACGGCGGGGACGGGGGATACGCAGTATTTT.

A note on this clonotype: Its ends do not fully match the called genes, so a read error is possible. The CDR3: CASSYQDFDTQYF. CDR3 coding DNA: TGTGCTAGCAGTTATCAGGATTTTGATACGCAGTATTTT. The J gene is TRBJ2-3, the V gene TRBV7-7; D gene unclear. The CDR3 is 13 residues long. Germline CDR1 and CDR2: SSHAT and FNYEAQ (reference sequence).

The rearrangement links TRBV5-1 to TRBJ2-5; possibly TRBD1 for D (5 bases). Germline V gene data show CDR1 as SGHRS and CDR2 as YFSETQ. This CDR3 has 16 amino acids. V lost 3 bases, J lost 2 bases, and 17 bases lay in between. The CDR3 nucleotides are TGCGCCAGCAGCTCAACACTCAGGGATACACAAGAGACCCAGTACTTC. As protein: CASSSTLRDTQETQYF.

This clonotype has just a few counts. The rearrangement uses TRBV4-3 and TRBJ2-5; 8 nucleotides match TRBD2. CDR3 size: 17 residues. Germline V gene sequence: CDR1 LGHNA, CDR2 YSLEER. V dropped 0 bases and J dropped 4; count of bases not matched to a gene: 10. The CDR3 sequence: CASSQEGRRGGAETQYF. The CDR3 DNA follows: TGCGCCAGCAGCCAAGAAGGTCGACGGGGGGGCGCAGAGACCCAGTACTTC.

In the case of this clonotype: A junction boundary mismatches the germline segment, possibly from a read error. J is TRBJ2-1 and V is TRBV5-1; TRBD2 agrees at 9 bases. CDR1 and CDR2 (germline): SGHRS, YFSETQ. The CDR3 is 16 residues long. This CDR3 is CARSLDLAGPYNEQFF. The CDR3 nucleotides are TGCGCCAGGAGCTTAGACCTAGCGGGGCCATACAATGAGCAGTTCTTC.

This clonotype was counted only a few times. The chain employs TRBV7-9 and TRBJ2-4, with 8 bases identical to TRBD1. V lost 3 bases, J lost 1 base, and 2 bases stayed unmatched. Germline-derived CDR1 and CDR2 are SEHNR and FQNEAQ (reference sequence). This CDR3 is 15 amino acids long. The CDR3 region has the DNA TGTGCCAGCAGCTTGAGACAGGGGGCCAAAAACATTCAGTACTTC. Residues: CASSLRQGAKNIQYF.

In its sample, this clonotype was seen a few times. A single base separates this from a much larger clone, so it may be a read error. The gene calls are TRBV10-3 and TRBJ2-7; D remains ambiguous. The V gene lost 0 bases and the J gene lost 4 bases, with 4 bases spanning the gap. Germline loops: CDR1 ENHRY, CDR2 SYGVKD. CDR3 length: 12 residues. DNA for the CDR3: TGTGCCATCAGTGAGTCGAAGTACGAGCAGTACTTC. Translating it yields CAISESKYEQYF.

This CDR3 is CASSYSSGTQYF. The CDR3 region has the DNA TGTGCCAGCAGTTACTCGTCAGGGACCCAGTACTTC. V gene TRBV6-5 combines with J gene TRBJ2-5, with unresolved D. V lost 0 bases and J lost 7, with 6 bases in between. Germline loops: CDR1 MNHEY, CDR2 SVGAGI. The CDR3 totals 12 residues.

The chain is built from TRBV6-2 or TRBV6-3 and TRBJ2-1, with D perhaps matching TRBD2 (6 bases). The V and J ends lost 5 bases and 5 bases respectively, with 19 bases between them. Per the germline V gene, CDR1 is MNHEY and CDR2 is SVGEGT. This CDR3 is 16 amino acids long. The CDR3 is CASSKIAAFVDNEQFF. CDR3 nucleotides: TGTGCCAGCAGTAAAATAGCGGCCTTTGTCGACAATGAGCAGTTCTTC.

This clonotype was seen a few times. The chain employs TRBV7-2 and TRBJ2-7; 8 bases are shared with TRBD1. With 6 bases clipped from V and 3 bases from J, the junction kept 10 bases outside the gene matches. The germline CDR1 and CDR2 sequences are SGHTA and FQGNSA. The CDR3 covers 15 residues. The CDR3 DNA sequence: TGTGCCAGCAGGGAAACCGGGACAGGCTTCTACGAGCAGTACTTC. Its translation: CASRETGTGFYEQYF.

This clonotype is a singleton in its sample. This sequence joins TRBV27 and TRBJ2-7; 9 bases agree with TRBD1. The CDR3 runs 17 residues. Germline V lookup: CDR1 MNHEY, CDR2 SMNVEV (reference sequence). V was pared by 5 bases and J by 3 bases, with 14 bases of the junction left unmatched. The CDR3 region is CASSPFIRGGQGYEQYF. DNA of the CDR3: TGTGCCAGCAGTCCCTTTATCAGGGGGGGACAGGGCTACGAGCAGTACTTC.

The genes are TRBV5-1 and TRBJ2-5; 7 bases are a match to TRBD2. CDR3 size: 15 residues. Trimming at V came to 4 bases and at J to 0 bases, leaving 6 bases not matched to a gene. Germline V gives CDR1 SGHRS, CDR2 YFSETQ. The CDR3 protein is CASSITGTNQETQYF. For the CDR3, the DNA is TGCGCCAGCAGCATTACCGGGACTAACCAAGAGACCCAGTACTTC.

The rearrangement uses TRBV19 and TRBJ1-2; D is unresolved. The CDR3 runs to 14 residues. The V end was cut by 3 bases, the J end by 4 bases, with 12 bases between. From germline, CDR1 is LNHDA and CDR2 SQIVND (reference sequence). The CDR3 loop is CASSIGRKTYGYTF. The CDR3 DNA reads TGTGCCAGTAGTATCGGGCGCAAAACCTATGGCTACACCTTC.

This clonotype occurred a few times. This chain uses TRBV7-9 with TRBJ1-2, with a weak D call TRBD1 (5 bases). The ends were cut back, 6 bases at V and 5 bases at J, with 10 bases in the middle. This CDR3 contains 12 residues. Germline V gene sequence: CDR1 SEHNR, CDR2 FQNEAQ (reference sequence). CDR3 protein: CASRRGVYGYTF. Here the CDR3 DNA reads TGTGCCAGCAGGCGAGGGGTTTATGGCTACACCTTC.

The V and J genes are TRBV6-6 and TRBJ1-2; D remains ambiguous. Germline assignment: CDR1 MNHNY and CDR2 SVGAGI (reference sequence). The CDR3 runs to 12 residues. V was clipped by 6 bases and J by 3 bases, with 8 bases between them. The CDR3: CASRERDYGYTF. The CDR3 DNA follows: TGTGCCAGCAGGGAAAGGGACTATGGCTACACCTTC.

The chain is built from TRBV10-2 and TRBJ1-6; D gene ambiguous. This CDR3 is 15 amino acids long. The V and J ends lost 6 bases and 7 bases respectively, with 16 bases between them. CDR1 and CDR2 (germline): WSHSY, SAAADI. The CDR3 loop reads CASRKERAYNSPLHF. In DNA form, the CDR3 reads TGCGCCAGCAGGAAGGAGAGGGCTTACAATTCACCCCTCCACTTT.

The V and J genes are TRBV20-1 and TRBJ2-2, with D possibly being TRBD2 (6 bases). This CDR3 has 16 residues. V was clipped by 5 bases and J by 2 bases, with 18 bases between them. Germline CDR1 and CDR2: DFQATT and SNEGSKA (reference sequence). The CDR3 region is CSAWRSGLSNTGELFF. Written as DNA, the CDR3 is TGCAGTGCTTGGAGGTCGGGACTTTCTAACACCGGGGAGCTGTTTTTT.

The gene calls are TRBV7-3 and TRBJ2-5, with D perhaps matching TRBD2 (5 bases). This CDR3 spans 16 amino acids. With 6 bases removed from V and 3 bases from J, the gap between germline ends came to 20 bases. Germline V gene lookup returns CDR1 SGHTA and CDR2 FQGTGA. The CDR3: CASSQGPASGEETQYF. The CDR3 coding sequence is TGTGCCAGCAGTCAAGGACCAGCAAGCGGAGAAGAGACCCAGTACTTC.

The chain links TRBV9 to TRBJ2-5; 14 bases are a match to TRBD2. The CDR3 contains 17 residues. CDR1 SGDLS and CDR2 YYNGEE come from the germline V gene. V gave up 2 bases and J gave up 1 base; unmatched junction bases: 4. CDR3 in amino acids: CASSVGLAGGSQETQYF. In DNA, the CDR3 is TGTGCCAGCAGCGTCGGACTAGCGGGGGGTTCCCAAGAGACCCAGTACTTC. The full variable domain, in which reference TRBV9 and TRBJ2-5 provide the parts outside the CDR3, is DSGVTQTPKHLITATGQRVTLRCSPRSGDLSVYWYQQSLDQGLQFLIQYYNGEERAKGNILERFSAQQFPDLHSELNLSSLELGDSALYFCASSVGLAGGSQETQYFGPGTRLLVL.

About this clonotype: A much larger clone sits a single nucleotide away, making a read error possible. The genes are TRBV7-2 and TRBJ2-7, with 7 bases fitting TRBD1. The CDR3 contains 15 residues. The V gene end was trimmed by 1 base and the J gene end by 2 bases; junction bases not matched to a gene: 5. Germline assignment: CDR1 SGHTA and CDR2 FQGNSA. CDR3 bases: TGTGCCAGCAGCTTAGAAGGGGACAGAGCCTACGAGCAGTACTTC. This gives the protein CASSLEGDRAYEQYF.

This chain links TRBV28 with TRBJ2-7, with a tentative D call TRBD2 (7 bases). This CDR3 region has 14 residues. The germline V and J ends were trimmed by 6 bases and 2 bases, with 14 bases remaining between them. Germline CDR1 reads MDHEN; CDR2 reads SYDVKM. This CDR3 is CASSKGGGPYEQYF. The CDR3 coding sequence is TGTGCCAGCAGCAAGGGGGGGGGTCCCTACGAGCAGTACTTC.